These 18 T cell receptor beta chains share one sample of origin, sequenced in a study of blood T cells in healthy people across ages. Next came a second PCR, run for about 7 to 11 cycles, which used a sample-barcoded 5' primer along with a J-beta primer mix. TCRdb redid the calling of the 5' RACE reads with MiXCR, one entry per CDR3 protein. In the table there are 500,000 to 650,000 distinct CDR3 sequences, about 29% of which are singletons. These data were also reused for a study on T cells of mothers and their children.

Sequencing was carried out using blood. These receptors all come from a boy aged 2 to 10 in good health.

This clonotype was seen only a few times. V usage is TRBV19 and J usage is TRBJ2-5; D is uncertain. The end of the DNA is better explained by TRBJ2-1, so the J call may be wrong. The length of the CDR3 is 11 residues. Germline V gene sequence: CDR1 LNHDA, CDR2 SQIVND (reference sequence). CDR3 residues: CASSGGHEQFF. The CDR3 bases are TGTGCCAGTTCAGGCGGCCATGAGCAGTTCTTC.

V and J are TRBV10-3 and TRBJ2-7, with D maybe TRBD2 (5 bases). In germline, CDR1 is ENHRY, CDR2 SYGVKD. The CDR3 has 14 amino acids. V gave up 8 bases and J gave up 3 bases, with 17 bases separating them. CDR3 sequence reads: CAIRGSAENYEQYF. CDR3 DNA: TGTGCCATCCGGGGTTCGGCCGAGAACTACGAGCAGTACTTC.

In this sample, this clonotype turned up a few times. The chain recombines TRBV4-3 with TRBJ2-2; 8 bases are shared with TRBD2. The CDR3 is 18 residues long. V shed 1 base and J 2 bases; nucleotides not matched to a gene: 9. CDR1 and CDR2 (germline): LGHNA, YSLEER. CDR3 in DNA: TGCGCCAGCAGCCAAGGATCGGGACTAGTTGTTAACACCGGGGAGCTGTTTTTT. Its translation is CASSQGSGLVVNTGELFF.

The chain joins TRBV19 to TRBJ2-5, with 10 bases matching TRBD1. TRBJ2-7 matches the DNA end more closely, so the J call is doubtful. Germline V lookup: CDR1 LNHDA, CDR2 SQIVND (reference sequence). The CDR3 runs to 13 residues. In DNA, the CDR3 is TGTGCCAGCGCCGGGACAGGGGTCGACGAGCAGTACTTC. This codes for CASAGTGVDEQYF.

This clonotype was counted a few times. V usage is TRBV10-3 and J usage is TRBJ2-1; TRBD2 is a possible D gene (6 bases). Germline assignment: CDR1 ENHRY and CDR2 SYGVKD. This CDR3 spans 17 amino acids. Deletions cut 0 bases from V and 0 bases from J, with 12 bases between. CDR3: CAISESTASDSYNEQFF. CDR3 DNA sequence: TGTGCCATCAGTGAGTCGACGGCTAGCGACTCCTACAATGAGCAGTTCTTC.

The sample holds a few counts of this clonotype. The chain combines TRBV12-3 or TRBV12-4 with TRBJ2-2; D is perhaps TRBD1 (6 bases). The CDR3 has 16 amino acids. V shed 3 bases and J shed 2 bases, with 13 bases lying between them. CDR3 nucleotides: TGTGCCAGCAGTTTCCCAGGGGCCATAAACACCGGGGAGCTGTTTTTT. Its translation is CASSFPGAINTGELFF.

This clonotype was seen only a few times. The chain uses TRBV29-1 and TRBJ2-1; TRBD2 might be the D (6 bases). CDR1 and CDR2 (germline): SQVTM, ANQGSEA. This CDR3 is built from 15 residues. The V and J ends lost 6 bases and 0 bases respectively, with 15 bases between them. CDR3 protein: CSVIPGLTSYNEQFF. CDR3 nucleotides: TGCAGCGTAATTCCGGGACTTACCTCCTACAATGAGCAGTTCTTC.

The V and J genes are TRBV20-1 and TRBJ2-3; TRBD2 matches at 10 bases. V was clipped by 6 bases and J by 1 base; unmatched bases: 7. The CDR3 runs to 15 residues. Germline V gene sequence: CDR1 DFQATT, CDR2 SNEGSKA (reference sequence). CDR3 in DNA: TGCAGTGCCCTGCCTACTAGCGGGGGCACAGATACGCAGTATTTT. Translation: CSALPTSGGTDTQYF.

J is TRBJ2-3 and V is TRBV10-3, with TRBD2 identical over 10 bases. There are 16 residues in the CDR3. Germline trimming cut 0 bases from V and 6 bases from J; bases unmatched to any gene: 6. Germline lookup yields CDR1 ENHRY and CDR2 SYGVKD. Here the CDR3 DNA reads TGTGCCATCAGTGAGTCCAGCGGGGGGGCTGTGGATACGCAGTATTTT. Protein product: CAISESSGGAVDTQYF.

CDR3 protein: CASSQTGGSIEQYF. For the CDR3, the DNA is TGTGCCAGCAGTCAAACGGGCGGGAGTATCGAGCAGTACTTC. The gene calls are TRBV7-2 and TRBJ2-7; 7 nucleotides align to TRBD2. The ends lost 6 bases at V and 6 bases at J; junction bases unmatched: 11. The CDR3 loop spans 14 amino acids. The V gene's germline CDR1 is SGHTA and CDR2 FQGNSA.

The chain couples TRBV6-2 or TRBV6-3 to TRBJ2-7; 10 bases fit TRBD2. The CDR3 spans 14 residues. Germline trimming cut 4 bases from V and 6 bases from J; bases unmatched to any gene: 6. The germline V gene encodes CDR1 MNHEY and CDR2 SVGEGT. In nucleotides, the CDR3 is TGTGCCAGCAGTTCCCTAGCGGGAGTAGTCGAGCAGTACTTC. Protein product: CASSSLAGVVEQYF.

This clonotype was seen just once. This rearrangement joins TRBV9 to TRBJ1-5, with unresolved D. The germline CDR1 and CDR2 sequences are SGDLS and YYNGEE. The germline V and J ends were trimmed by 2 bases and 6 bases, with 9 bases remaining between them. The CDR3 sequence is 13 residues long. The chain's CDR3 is CASSVGGFQPQHF. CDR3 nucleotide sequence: TGTGCCAGCAGCGTGGGAGGGTTTCAGCCCCAGCATTTT.

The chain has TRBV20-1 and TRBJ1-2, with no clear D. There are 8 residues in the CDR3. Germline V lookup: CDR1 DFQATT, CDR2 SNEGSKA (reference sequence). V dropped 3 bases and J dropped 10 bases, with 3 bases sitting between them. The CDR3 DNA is TGCAGTGCTAGTTACTACACCTTC. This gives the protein CSASYYTF.

CDR3 loop: CASSDYDTIYF. The CDR3 bases are TGTGCCAGCAGTGATTATGACACCATATATTTT. The chain has TRBV25-1 and TRBJ1-3; D not certain. There are 11 residues in the CDR3. V gave up 3 bases and J gave up 8 bases, with 5 bases separating them. CDR1 is MGHDK and CDR2 is SYGVNS in the germline V gene.

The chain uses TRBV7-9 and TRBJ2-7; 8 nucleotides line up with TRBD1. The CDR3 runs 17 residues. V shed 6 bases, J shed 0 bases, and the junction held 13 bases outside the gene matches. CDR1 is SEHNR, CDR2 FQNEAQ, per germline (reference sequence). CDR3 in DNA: TGTGCCAGCAGTCCTGGACAGGGAACTACTAGCTCCTACGAGCAGTACTTC. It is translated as CASSPGQGTTSSYEQYF.

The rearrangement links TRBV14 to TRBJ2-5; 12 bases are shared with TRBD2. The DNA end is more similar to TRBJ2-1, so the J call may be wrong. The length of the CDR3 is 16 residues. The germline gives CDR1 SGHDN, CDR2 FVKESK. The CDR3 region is CASSQPGLAGFHRQFF. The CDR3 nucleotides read TGTGCCAGCAGCCAACCTGGACTAGCGGGATTTCATCGGCAGTTCTTC.

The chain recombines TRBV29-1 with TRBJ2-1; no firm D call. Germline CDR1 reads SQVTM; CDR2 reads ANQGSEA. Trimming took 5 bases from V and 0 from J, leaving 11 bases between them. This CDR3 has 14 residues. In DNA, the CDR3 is TGCAGCGTTCGCTTCGTCAGCTCCTACAATGAGCAGTTCTTC. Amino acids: CSVRFVSSYNEQFF.

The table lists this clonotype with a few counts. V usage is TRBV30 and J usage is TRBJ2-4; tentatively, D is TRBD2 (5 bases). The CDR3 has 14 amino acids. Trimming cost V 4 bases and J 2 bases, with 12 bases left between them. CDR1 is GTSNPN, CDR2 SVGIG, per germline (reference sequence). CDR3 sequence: CAWNHPGTKNIQYF. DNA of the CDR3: TGTGCCTGGAACCACCCCGGGACCAAAAACATTCAGTACTTC.